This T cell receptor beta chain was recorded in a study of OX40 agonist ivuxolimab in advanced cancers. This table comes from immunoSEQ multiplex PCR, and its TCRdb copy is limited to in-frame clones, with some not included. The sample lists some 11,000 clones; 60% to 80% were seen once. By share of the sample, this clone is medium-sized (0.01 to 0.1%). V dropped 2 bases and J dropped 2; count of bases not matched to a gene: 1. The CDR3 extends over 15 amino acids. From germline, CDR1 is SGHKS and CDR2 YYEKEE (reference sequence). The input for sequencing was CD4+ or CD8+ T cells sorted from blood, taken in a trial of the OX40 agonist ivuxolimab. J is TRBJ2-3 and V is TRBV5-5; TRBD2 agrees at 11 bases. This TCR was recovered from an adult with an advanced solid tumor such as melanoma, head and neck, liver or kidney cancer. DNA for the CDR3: TGTGCCAGCAGCTTTAGCGGGAGGGCCACAGATACGCAGTATTTT. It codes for CASSFSGRATDTQYF.